The present entry profiles one TCR beta chain with its context. Its antigen is unknown. This sample was included in a study of cytomegalovirus exposure and HLA in healthy donors. General study points: It was assumed in the presence/absence analyses that sequencing depth was roughly uniform across donors. Per a later analysis, HLA-associated TCR beta chains showed more clonal expansion than other, equally common TCR beta chains. Immune exposure information comprised only CMV serostatus.

The germline V and J ends were trimmed by 1 base and 7 bases, with 16 bases remaining between them. The CDR3 covers 15 residues. CDR1 and CDR2 (germline): SGHAT, FQNNGV. Amplification used 60 Vbeta primers and 13 Jbeta primers. Assay used: immunoSEQ multiplex PCR; TCRdb lists only in-frame clones, some missing. The profile covers some 110,000 clones, with 9.5% to 15% appearing a single time and approximately 15% taken by the ten largest. Specimen: PBMCs. The genes are TRBV11-2 and TRBJ1-2; tentatively, D is TRBD1 (5 bases). This receptor was taken from a man aged 35 to 55 in good health and CMV-seropositive. CDR3 protein: CASSLGVAGLAGYTF. In nucleotides, the CDR3 is TGTGCCAGCAGCTTAGGAGTTGCAGGGTTGGCTGGCTACACCTTC.